This TCR beta chain was recovered during a study of Ad26.COV2.S vaccination and SARS-CoV-2 variants. Measured with immunoSEQ multiplex PCR; TCRdb has only the in-frame clones, and not every one. The repertoire has approximately 400,000 clones, about 83% of them found once; the top ten carry 7.4%. This CDR3 region has 14 residues. Trimming stripped 6 bases from V and 10 bases from J, with 16 bases between. Germline loops: CDR1 MNHEY, CDR2 SMNVEV (reference sequence). The treatment here: some 20 received Ad26.COV2.S at low or high dose, single or two shots; about 5 received placebo; per-sample allocation not given. Sampling took place 63 days after the first vaccine or placebo injection. This clone was seen a handful of times.

Sample: peripheral blood, taken in a trial of Ad26.COV2.S vaccine versus placebo. The sequence derives from a person aged 18-65 years who received the Ad26.COV2.S COVID-19 vaccine or a placebo. This chain connects TRBV27 to TRBJ1-6, with no clear D. CDR3 sequence: CASRPEISFSPLHF. The CDR3 bases are TGTGCCAGCAGACCGGAGATCTCCTTCTCACCCCTCCACTTT.